This T cell receptor (beta chain) originates from a study of T cells after yellow fever vaccination. In making TCR cDNA, 5'RACE template switching added a universal primer site and UMIs to it. Each CDR3 protein is one row after TCRdb ran MiXCR on the 5' RACE reads. The sample yields 610,000 or so distinct CDR3 sequences, around 12% seen once. Study-wide results and limits: Across the CD4 and CD8 compartments, a small share of clonotypes was present in both. Post-booster repertoires contained most primary-vaccination clones again (about 95% CD4, 88% CD8).

V was shortened by 6 bases and J by 0 bases, with 15 bases between the two germline ends. Germline V gives CDR1 LGHNA, CDR2 YSLEER. This CDR3 has 16 amino acids. This clonotype has at least ten counts. Antigen specificity is unknown. The input for sequencing was PBMCs, taken on the day of the yellow fever booster vaccination. The rearrangement uses TRBV4-3 and TRBJ2-1; maybe TRBD2 (6 bases). The sequence was collected from a man aged 30 to 39 who received the YFV17D yellow fever vaccine. The CDR3 region has the DNA TGCGCCAGCAGTCGCTACCGCGGGGACTCCTACAATGAGCAGTTCTTC. Translation gives CASSRYRGDSYNEQFF.